The 3 T cell receptor beta chains reported below all come from one sample, sequenced in a study of memory CD4+ T cells and cytomegalovirus serostatus. Single viable CD3+CD4+CD8-CD45RO+ cells were sorted as the memory CD4+ T cells. The data were produced by immunoSEQ multiplex PCR, yet TCRdb's version contains in-frame clones alone and is incomplete. The table includes some 39,000 clones, around 79% detected once. Material for sequencing was memory CD4+ T cells from blood. These receptors were collected from an adult in good health and CMV-seronegative.

This clone was seen only once. The gene calls are TRBV6-6 and TRBJ2-1; D is tentatively TRBD1 or TRBD2 (5 bases each). The length of the CDR3 is 14 residues. V dropped 6 bases and J dropped 6 bases, with 15 bases sitting between them. Germline CDR1 and CDR2: MNHNY and SVGAGI (reference sequence). CDR3 in DNA: TGTGCCAGCAGGGGTAGCGTAGGGGCCAATGAGCAGTTCTTC. Protein: CASRGSVGANEQFF.

The chain joins TRBV18 to TRBJ2-3, with D perhaps given as TRBD1 or TRBD2 (5 bases each). Per germline, CDR1 KGHSH and CDR2 LQKENI. Trimming took off 3 bases at V and 1 base at J, with 17 bases between the two ends. The CDR3 runs to 17 residues. The CDR3, as DNA: TGTGCCAGCTCACCGCGGGTGAGGGGCCCAGGCACAGATACGCAGTATTTT. Protein: CASSPRVRGPGTDTQYF.

The J gene is TRBJ1-5, the V gene TRBV6-1, with D unresolved. Germline V gene sequence: CDR1 MNHNS, CDR2 SASEGT. Trimming took 7 bases from V and 4 from J, leaving 14 bases between them. The length of the CDR3 is 14 residues. CDR3 in DNA: TGTGCCAGCAAGGTAGGCGCTGGAAATCAGCCCCAGCATTTT. This codes for CASKVGAGNQPQHF.